This T cell receptor (beta chain) was sequenced for a study of control samples from healthy donors and cancer patients. Measured with immunoSEQ multiplex PCR; TCRdb has only the in-frame clones, and not every one. Among about 85,000 clones listed, 90% were seen once. This CDR3 region has 17 residues. Between the trimmed V and J ends, which lost 0 bases and 2 bases, there was a span of 15 bases. In germline, CDR1 is SEHNR, CDR2 FQNEAQ (reference sequence). The sequence derives from a woman aged 18-29 years in good health. The chain recombines TRBV7-9 with TRBJ2-3, with a weak D call TRBD2 (6 bases). Sequences were obtained from blood. The CDR3 DNA reads TGTGCCAGCAGCTTAGCTCTCTCTAGCGAGGCCACAGATACGCAGTATTTT. Translating it yields CASSLALSSEATDTQYF.